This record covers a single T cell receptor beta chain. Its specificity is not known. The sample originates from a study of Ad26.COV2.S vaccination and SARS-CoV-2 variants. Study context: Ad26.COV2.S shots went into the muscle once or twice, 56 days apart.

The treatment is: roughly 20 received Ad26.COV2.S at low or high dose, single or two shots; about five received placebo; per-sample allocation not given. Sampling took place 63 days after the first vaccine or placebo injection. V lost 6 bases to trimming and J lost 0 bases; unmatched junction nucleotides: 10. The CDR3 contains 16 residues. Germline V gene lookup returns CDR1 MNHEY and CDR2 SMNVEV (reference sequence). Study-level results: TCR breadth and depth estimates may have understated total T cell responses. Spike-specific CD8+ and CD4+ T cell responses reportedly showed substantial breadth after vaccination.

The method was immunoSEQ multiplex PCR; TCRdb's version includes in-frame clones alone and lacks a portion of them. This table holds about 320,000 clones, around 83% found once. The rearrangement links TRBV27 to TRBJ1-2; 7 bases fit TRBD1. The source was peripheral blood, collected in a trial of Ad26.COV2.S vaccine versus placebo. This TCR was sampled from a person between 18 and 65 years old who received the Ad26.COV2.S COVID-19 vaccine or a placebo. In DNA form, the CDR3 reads TGTGCCAGCAGCTACAGGGGCCCGAGAGCTAACTATGGCTACACCTTC. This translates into CASSYRGPRANYGYTF.